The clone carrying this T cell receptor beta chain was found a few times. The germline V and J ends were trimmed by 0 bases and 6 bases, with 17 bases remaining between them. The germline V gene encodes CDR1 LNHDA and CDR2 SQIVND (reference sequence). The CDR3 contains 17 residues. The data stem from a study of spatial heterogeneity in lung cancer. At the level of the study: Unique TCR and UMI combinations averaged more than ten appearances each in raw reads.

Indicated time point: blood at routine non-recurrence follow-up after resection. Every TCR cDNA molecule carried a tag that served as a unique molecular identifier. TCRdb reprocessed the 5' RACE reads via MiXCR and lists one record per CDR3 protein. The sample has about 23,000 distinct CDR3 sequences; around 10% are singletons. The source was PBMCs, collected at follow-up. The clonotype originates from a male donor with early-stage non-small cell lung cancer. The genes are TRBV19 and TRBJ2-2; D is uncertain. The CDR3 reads CASSIDRGRRTAGELFF. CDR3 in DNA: TGTGCCAGTAGTATAGATCGAGGACGGCGGACGGCCGGGGAGCTGTTTTTT. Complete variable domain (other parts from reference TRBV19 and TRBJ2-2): DGGITQSPKYLFRKEGQNVTLSCEQNLNHDAMYWYRQDPGQGLRLIYYSQIVNDFQKGDIAEGYSVSREKKESFPLTVTSAQKNPTAFYLCASSIDRGRRTAGELFFGEGSRLTVL.